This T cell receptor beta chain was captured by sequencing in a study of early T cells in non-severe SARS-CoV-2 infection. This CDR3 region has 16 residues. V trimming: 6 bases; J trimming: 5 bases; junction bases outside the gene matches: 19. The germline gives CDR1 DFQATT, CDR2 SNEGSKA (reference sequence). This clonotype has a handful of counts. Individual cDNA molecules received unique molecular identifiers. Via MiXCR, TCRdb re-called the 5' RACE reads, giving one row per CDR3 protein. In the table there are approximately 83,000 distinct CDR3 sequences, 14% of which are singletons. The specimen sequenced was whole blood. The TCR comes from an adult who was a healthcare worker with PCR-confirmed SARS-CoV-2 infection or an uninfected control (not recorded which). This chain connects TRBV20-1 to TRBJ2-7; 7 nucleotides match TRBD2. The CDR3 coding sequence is TGCAGTGCCCATCTAGGACGGGGGGTGGTCGGCGACGAGCAGTACTTC. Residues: CSAHLGRGVVGDEQYF.